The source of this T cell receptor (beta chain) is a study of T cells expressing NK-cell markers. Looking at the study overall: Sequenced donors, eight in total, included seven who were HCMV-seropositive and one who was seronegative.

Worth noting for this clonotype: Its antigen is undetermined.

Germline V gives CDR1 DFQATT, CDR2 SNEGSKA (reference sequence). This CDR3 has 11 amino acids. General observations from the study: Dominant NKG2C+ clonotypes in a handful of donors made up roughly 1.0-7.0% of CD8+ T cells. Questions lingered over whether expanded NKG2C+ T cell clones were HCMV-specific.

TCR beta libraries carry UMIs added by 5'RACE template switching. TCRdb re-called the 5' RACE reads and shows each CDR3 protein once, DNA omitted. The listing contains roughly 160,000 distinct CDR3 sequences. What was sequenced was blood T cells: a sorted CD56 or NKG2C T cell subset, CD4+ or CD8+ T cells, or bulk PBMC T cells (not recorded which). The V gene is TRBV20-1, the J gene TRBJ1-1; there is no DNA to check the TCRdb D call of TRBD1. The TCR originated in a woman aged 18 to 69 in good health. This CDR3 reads CSARADRGAFF.